The rows below give T cell receptor beta chains drawn from one sample of a study of control samples from healthy donors and cancer patients. Here immunoSEQ multiplex PCR was the method, and the copy in TCRdb shows in-frame clones only, minus some. The sample includes over 150,000 clones, approximately 95% seen only once; the top ten take about 1.6%. Sequencing input: blood. The receptors stem from a man younger than 35 in good health. The CDR3 runs from the conserved cysteine through the conserved F or W. A D gene is named only where the DNA matches it firmly. Not every row has a clone size; where given, it reads once, few, many or a size class.

V	J	D	size	DNA	CDR3
TRBV21-1	TRBJ2-7	.	.	TGTGCCAGCAGCAAAGAGCAAGACGGGCACAGCTCCTACGAGCAGTACTTC	CASSKEQDGHSSYEQYF
TRBV9	TRBJ2-7	TRBD2	.	TGTGCCAGCAGCACTCGGGGGGGTGACGAGCAGTACTTC	CASSTRGGDEQYF
TRBV11-2	TRBJ2-5	.	once	TGTGCCAGCAGCTTAGGGGTGGGGCAAGAGACCCAGTACTTC	CASSLGVGQETQYF
TRBV5-1	TRBJ2-1	.	.	TGCGCCAGCAGCTTGTGGGCAGGGAGCGATGAGCAGTTCTTC	CASSLWAGSDEQFF
TRBV7-9	TRBJ1-6	.	.	TGTGCCAGCAGCGCGGGTTTCTCCTATAATTCACCCCTCCACTTT	CASSAGFSYNSPLHF
TRBV6-5	TRBJ1-1	.	.	TGTGCCAGCAGAAGGGACCTGAACACTGAAGCTTTCTTT	CASRRDLNTEAFF
TRBV7-8	TRBJ1-4	.	.	TGTGCCAGCAGCTTACAGGGCGGGGTTGAAAAACTGTTTTTT	CASSLQGGVEKLFF
TRBV3-1/TRBV3-2	TRBJ2-3	.	once	TGTGCCAGCAGCCCTCGAGGGGTGCTCACAGATACGCAGTATTTT	CASSPRGVLTDTQYF
TRBV5-1	TRBJ2-5	.	.	TGCGCCAGCAGCTTCAGCGCAGGGACGGGGACCCAGTACTTC	CASSFSAGTGTQYF
TRBV30	TRBJ2-3	.	.	TGTGCCTGGAGTGATCTTCGCACAGATACGCAGTATTTT	CAWSDLRTDTQYF
TRBV11-2	TRBJ2-7	.	.	TGTGCCAGCAGCTTGGGACCAGGGTCCTCAATCTCCTACGAGCAGTACTTC	CASSLGPGSSISYEQYF
TRBV29-1	TRBJ2-3	TRBD2	.	TGCAGCGTTGCTCTAGGCGGGGGGGCGGATACGCAGTATTTT	CSVALGGGADTQYF
TRBV24-1	TRBJ2-1	TRBD2	.	TGTGCCACCAGTGACGCCAAAACCGGGACTAGCGGGGGGGCCTTCAATGAGCAGTTCTTC	CATSDAKTGTSGGAFNEQFF
TRBV6-6	TRBJ1-2	.	.	TGTGCCAGCAGTTACTTAGCCGGAAGGCAAGGCTACACCTTC	CASSYLAGRQGYTF
TRBV4-1	TRBJ1-2	.	.	TGCGCCAGCAGCCAAGATGCAGGGGCCCTCTATGGCTACACCTTC	CASSQDAGALYGYTF
TRBV13	TRBJ1-2	.	.	TGTGCCAGCAGTCTCCCGGGAAACTATGGCTACACCTTC	CASSLPGNYGYTF
TRBV6-1	TRBJ1-5	.	.	TGTGCCAGCAGTGCATCCGGACGGGGAAGCAATCAGCCCCAGCATTTT	CASSASGRGSNQPQHF
TRBV12-5	TRBJ2-3	.	.	TGTGCTAGTGGTTTAAGTACTGGGCCGGGACTCCAAAATACGCAGTATTTT	CASGLSTGPGLQNTQYF
TRBV5-1	TRBJ1-4	.	.	TGCGCCAGCAGCTTGGGGACCTGGGGGGAAAAACTGTTTTTT	CASSLGTWGEKLFF
TRBV23-1	TRBJ1-6	TRBD1	.	TGCGCCAGCAGTCAATCGAAGTTGGAAACAGGGGGCTCTAATTCACCCCTCCACTTT	CASSQSKLETGGSNSPLHF
TRBV12-3/TRBV12-4	TRBJ2-7	TRBD1	.	TGTGCCAGCAGTCAGACAGGGGGCGAGCAGTACTTC	CASSQTGGEQYF
TRBV4-2	TRBJ2-5	.	.	TGTGCCAGCAGCCAAGGGACTCAAGAGACCCAGTACTTC	CASSQGTQETQYF
TRBV18	TRBJ1-1	TRBD1	.	TGTGCCAGCTCACCGATGCGACAGGGGGTAATTGAAGCTTTCTTT	CASSPMRQGVIEAFF